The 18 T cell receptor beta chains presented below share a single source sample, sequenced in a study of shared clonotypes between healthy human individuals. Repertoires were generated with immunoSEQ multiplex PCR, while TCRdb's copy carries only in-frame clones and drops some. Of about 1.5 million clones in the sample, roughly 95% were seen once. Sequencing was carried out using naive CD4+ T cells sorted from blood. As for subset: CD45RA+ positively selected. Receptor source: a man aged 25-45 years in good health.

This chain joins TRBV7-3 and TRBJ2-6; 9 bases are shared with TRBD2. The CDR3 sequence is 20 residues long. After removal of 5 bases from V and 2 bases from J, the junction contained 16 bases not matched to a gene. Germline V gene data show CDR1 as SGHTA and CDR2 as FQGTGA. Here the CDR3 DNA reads TGTGCCAGCAGCCCCCATTCTCTAGCGGGGAGATTCACTGGGGCCAACGTCCTGACTTTC. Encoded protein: CASSPHSLAGRFTGANVLTF.

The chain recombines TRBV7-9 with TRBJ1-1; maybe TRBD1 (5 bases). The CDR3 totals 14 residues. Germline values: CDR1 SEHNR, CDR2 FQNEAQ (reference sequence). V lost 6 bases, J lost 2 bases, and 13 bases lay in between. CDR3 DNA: TGTGCCAGCAGACGGCCATGGGACAACACTGAAGCTTTCTTT. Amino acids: CASRRPWDNTEAFF.

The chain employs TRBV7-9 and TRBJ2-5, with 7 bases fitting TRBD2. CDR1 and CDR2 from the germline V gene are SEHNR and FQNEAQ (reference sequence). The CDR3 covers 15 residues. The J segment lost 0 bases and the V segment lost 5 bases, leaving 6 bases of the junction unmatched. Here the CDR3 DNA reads TGTGCCAGCAGCCCAACCACTAGCGACCAAGAGACCCAGTACTTC. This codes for CASSPTTSDQETQYF.

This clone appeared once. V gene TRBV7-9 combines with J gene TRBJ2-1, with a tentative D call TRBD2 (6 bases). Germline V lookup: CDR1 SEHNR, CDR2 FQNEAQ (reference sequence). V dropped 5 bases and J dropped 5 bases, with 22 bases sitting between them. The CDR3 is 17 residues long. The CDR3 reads CASSPRLALGGNNEQFF. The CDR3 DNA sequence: TGTGCCAGCAGCCCAAGGCTAGCTCTGGGAGGTAACAATGAGCAGTTCTTC.

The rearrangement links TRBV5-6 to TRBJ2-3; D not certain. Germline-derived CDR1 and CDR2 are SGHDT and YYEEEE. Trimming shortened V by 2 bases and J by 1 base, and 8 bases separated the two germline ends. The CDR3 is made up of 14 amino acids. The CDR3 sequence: CASSLDGRTDTQYF. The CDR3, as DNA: TGTGCCAGCAGCTTAGACGGACGCACAGATACGCAGTATTTT. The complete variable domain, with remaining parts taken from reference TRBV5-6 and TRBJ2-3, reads DAGVTQSPTHLIKTRGQQVTLRCSPKSGHDTVSWYQQALGQGPQFIFQYYEEEERQRGNFPDRFSGHQFPNYSSELNVNALLLGDSALYLCASSLDGRTDTQYFGPGTRLTVL.

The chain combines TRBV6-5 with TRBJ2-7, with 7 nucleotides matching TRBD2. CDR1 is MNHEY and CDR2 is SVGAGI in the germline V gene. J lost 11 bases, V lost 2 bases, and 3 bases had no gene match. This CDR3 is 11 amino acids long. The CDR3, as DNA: TGTGCCAGCAGTTACAGGACTAGAGAGTACTTC. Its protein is CASSYRTREYF.

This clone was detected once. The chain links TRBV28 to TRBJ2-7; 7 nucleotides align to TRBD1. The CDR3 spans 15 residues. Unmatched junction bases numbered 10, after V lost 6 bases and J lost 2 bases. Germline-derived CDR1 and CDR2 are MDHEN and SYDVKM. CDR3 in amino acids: CASSLTDRITYEQYF. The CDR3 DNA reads TGTGCCAGCAGCCTGACGGACAGGATCACCTACGAGCAGTACTTC.

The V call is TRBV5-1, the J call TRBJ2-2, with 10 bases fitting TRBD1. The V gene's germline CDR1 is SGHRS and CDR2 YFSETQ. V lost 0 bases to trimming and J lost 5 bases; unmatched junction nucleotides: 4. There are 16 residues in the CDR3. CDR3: CASSLGDRGLTGELFF. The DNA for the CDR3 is TGCGCCAGCAGCTTGGGGGACAGGGGATTAACCGGGGAGCTGTTTTTT.

The CDR3 DNA reads TGTGCCAGCTCACCAAACCCGGGACCCTACGAGCAGTACTTC. Its translation: CASSPNPGPYEQYF. The V and J genes are TRBV18 and TRBJ2-7, with D possibly called TRBD1 or TRBD2 (5 bases each). V lost 2 bases, J lost 2 bases, and 10 bases lay in between. CDR3 length: 14 amino acids. CDR1 and CDR2 (germline): KGHSH, LQKENI.

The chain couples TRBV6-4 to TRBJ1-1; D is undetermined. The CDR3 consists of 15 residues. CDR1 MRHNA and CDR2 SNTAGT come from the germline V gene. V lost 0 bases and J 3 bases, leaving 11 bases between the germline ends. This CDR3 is CASSDSKPRDTEAFF. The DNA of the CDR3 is TGTGCCAGCAGTGACTCCAAGCCCCGTGACACTGAAGCTTTCTTT.

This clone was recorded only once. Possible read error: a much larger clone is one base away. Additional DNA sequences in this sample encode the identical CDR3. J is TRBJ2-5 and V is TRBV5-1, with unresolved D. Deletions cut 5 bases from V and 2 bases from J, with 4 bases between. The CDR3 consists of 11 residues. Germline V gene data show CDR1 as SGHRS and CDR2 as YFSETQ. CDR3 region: CASRLQETQYF. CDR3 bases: TGCGCCAGCAGGTTACAAGAGACCCAGTACTTC. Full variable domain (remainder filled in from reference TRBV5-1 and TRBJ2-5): KAGVTQTPRYLIKTRGQQVTLSCSPISGHRSVSWYQQTPGQGLQFLFEYFSETQRNKGNFPGRFSGRQFSNSRSEMNVSTLELGDSALYLCASRLQETQYFGPGTRLLVL.

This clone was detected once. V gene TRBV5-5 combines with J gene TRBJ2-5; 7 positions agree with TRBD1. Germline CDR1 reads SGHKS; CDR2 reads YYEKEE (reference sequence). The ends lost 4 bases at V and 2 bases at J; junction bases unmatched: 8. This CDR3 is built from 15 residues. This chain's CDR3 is CASSAWGQTQETQYF. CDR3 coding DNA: TGTGCCAGCAGCGCCTGGGGACAGACGCAAGAGACCCAGTACTTC. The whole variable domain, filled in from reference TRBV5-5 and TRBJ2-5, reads DAGVTQSPTHLIKTRGQQVTLRCSPISGHKSVSWYQQVLGQGPQFIFQYYEKEERGRGNFPDRFSARQFPNYSSELNVNALLLGDSALYLCASSAWGQTQETQYFGPGTRLLVL.

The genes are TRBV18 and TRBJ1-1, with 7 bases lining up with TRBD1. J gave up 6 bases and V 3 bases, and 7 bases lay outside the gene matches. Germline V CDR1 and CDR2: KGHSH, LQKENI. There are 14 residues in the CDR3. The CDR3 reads CASSPVTGLAEAFF. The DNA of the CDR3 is TGTGCCAGCTCACCCGTGACAGGGCTGGCTGAAGCTTTCTTT.

Here the CDR3 DNA reads TGTGCCAGCAGGGAGGGGACTCACTCCTACGAGCAGTACTTC. Translated: CASREGTHSYEQYF. The genes are TRBV11-2 and TRBJ2-7; tentative D call: TRBD2 (6 bases). V gave up 6 bases and J gave up 0 bases, with 12 bases separating them. CDR1 and CDR2 from the germline V gene are SGHAT and FQNNGV. The CDR3 has 14 residues.

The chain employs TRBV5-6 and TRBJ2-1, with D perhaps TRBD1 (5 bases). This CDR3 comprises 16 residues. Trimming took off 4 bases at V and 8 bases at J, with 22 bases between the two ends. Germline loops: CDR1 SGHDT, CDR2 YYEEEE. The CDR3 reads CASSPPRVGLRDEQFF. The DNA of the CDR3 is TGTGCCAGCAGCCCGCCCCGTGTGGGGCTAAGAGATGAGCAGTTCTTC.

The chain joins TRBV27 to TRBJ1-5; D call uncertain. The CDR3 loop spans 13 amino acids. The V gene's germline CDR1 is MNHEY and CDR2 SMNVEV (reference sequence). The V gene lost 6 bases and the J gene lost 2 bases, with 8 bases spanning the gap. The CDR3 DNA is TGTGCCAGCAGCGGTTGGGGCAATCAGCCCCAGCATTTT. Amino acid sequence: CASSGWGNQPQHF.

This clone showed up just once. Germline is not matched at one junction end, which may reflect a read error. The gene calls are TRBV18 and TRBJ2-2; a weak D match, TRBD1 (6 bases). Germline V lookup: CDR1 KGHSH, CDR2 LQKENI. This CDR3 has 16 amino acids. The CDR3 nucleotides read TGTGCCAGCTCACCACTGGAGGACAGAGAACACCGGGGAGCTGTTTTT. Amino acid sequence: CASSPLEDREHRGAVF.

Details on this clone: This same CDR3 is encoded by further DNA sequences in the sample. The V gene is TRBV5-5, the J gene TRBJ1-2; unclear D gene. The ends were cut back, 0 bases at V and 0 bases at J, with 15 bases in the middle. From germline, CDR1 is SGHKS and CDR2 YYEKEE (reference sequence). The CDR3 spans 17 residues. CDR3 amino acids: CASSLVGELPPNYGYTF. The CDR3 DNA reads TGTGCCAGCAGCTTGGTCGGGGAACTACCGCCTAACTATGGCTACACCTTC.